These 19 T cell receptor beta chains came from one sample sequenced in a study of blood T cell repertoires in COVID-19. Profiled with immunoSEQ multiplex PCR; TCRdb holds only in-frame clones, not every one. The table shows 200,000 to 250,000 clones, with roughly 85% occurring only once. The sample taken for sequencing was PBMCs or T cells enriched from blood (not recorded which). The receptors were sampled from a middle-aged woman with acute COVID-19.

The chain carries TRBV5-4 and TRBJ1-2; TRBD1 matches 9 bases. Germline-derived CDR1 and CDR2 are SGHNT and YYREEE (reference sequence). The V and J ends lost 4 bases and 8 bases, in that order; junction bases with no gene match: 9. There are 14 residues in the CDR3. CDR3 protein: CASSPRDRVRGYTF. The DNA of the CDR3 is TGTGCCAGCAGCCCCCGGGACAGGGTCCGCGGCTACACCTTC.

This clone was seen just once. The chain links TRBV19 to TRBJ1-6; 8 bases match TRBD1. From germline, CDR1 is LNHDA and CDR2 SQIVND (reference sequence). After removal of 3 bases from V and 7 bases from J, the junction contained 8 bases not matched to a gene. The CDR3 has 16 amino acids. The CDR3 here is CASSIGTGTGNSPLHF. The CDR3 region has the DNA TGTGCCAGTAGTATTGGAACCGGGACAGGCAATTCACCCCTCCACTTT.

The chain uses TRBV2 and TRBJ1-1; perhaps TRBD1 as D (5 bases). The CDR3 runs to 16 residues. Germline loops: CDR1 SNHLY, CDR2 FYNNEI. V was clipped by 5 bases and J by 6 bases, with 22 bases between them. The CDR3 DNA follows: TGTGCCAGCAGTTTCCTAAGGGGCCCGTCTGGGGCTGAAGCTTTCTTT. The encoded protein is CASSFLRGPSGAEAFF.

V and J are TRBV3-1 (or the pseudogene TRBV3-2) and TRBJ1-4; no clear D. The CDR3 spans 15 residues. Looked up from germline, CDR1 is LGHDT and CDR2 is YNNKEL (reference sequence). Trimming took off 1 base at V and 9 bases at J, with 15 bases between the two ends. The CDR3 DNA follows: TGTGCCAGCAGCCAAGGGGGAGAGATTGTAAAAAAACTGTTTTTT. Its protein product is CASSQGGEIVKKLFF.

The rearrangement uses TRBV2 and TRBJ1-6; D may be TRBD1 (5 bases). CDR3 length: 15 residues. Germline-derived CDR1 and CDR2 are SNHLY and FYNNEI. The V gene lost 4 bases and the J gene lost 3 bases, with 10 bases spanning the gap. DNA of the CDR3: TGTGCCAGCAGTGTGCGGGGGGACTATAATTCACCCCTCCACTTT. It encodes CASSVRGDYNSPLHF.

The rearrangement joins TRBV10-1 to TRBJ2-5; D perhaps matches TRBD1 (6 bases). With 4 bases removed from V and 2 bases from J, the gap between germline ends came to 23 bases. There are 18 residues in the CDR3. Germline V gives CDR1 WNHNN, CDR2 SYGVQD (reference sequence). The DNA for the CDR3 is TGCGCCAGCAGTGCTGTTAGAGGGGGACGACGACCGCAAGAGACCCAGTACTTC. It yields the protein CASSAVRGGRRPQETQYF.

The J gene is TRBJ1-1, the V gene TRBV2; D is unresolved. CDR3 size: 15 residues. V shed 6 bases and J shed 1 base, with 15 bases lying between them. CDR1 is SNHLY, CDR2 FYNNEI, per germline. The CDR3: CASSARHTTNTEAFF. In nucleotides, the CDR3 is TGTGCCAGCAGCGCCAGACATACGACGAACACTGAAGCTTTCTTT.

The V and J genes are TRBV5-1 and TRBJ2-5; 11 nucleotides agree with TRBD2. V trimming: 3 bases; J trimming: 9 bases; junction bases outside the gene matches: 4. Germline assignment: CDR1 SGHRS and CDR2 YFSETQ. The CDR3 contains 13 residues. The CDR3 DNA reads TGCGCCAGCAGCTCGGAACTAGCGGGGGCCCAGTACTTC. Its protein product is CASSSELAGAQYF.

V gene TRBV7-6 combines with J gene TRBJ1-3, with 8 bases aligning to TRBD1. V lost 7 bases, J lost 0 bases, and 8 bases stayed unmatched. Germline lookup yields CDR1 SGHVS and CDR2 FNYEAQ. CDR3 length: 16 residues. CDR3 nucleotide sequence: TGTGCCAGCACCCGAGGGACAGGCAGCTCTGGAAACACCATATATTTT. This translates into CASTRGTGSSGNTIYF.

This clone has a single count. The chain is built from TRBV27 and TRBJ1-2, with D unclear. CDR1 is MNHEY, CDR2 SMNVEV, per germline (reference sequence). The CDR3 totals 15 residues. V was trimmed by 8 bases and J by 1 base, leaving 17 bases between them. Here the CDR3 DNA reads TGTGCCAGCCGTATTACAGTGGGTTATAACTATGGCTACACCTTC. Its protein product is CASRITVGYNYGYTF.

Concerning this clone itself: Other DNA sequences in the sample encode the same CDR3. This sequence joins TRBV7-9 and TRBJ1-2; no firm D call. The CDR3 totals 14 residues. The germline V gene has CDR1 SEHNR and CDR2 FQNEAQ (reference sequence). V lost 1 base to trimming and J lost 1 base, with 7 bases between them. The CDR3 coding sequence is TGTGCCAGCAGCTTAGGCCAGATTAACTATGGCTACACCTTC. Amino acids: CASSLGQINYGYTF.

CDR3 coding DNA: TGTGCCAGCAGCGCGCCGGCGGCTCAGGGTGAAAAACTGTTTTTT. As protein: CASSAPAAQGEKLFF. The V gene is TRBV7-8, the J gene TRBJ1-4, with D possibly TRBD1 on 5 matching bases. Trimming took 5 bases from V and 7 from J, leaving 17 bases between them. The CDR3 runs to 15 residues. Germline V lookup: CDR1 SGHVS, CDR2 FQNEAQ.

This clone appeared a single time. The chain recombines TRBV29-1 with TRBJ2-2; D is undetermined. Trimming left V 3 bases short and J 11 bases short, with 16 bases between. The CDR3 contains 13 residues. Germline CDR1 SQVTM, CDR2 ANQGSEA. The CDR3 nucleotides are TGCAGCGTTGATCTGAATTCTCCGAGTGAGCTGTTTTTT. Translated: CSVDLNSPSELFF.

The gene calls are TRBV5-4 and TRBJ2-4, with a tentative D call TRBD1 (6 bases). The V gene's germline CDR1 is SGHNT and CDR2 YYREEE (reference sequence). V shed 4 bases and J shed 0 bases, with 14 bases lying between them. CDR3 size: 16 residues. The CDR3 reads CASSSRQDLAKNIQYF. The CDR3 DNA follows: TGTGCCAGCAGCAGTCGACAGGATCTAGCCAAAAACATTCAGTACTTC. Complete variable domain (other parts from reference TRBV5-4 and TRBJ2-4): ETGVTQSPTHLIKTRGQQVTLRCSSQSGHNTVSWYQQALGQGPQFIFQYYREEENGRGNFPPRFSGLQFPNYSSELNVNALELDDSALYLCASSSRQDLAKNIQYFGAGTRLSVL.

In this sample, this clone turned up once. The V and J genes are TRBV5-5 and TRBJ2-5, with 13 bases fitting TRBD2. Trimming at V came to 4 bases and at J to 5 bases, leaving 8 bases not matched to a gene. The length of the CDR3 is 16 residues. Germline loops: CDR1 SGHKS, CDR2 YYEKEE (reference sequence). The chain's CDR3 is CASSLTGTSGVETQYF. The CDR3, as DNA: TGTGCCAGCAGCCTAACAGGGACTAGCGGGGTGGAGACCCAGTACTTC.

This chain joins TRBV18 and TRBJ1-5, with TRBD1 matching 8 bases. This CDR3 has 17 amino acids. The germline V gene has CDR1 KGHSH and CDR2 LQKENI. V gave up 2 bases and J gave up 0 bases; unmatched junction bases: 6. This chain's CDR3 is CASSPGQGGYSNQPQHF. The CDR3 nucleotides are TGTGCCAGCTCACCAGGACAGGGAGGCTATAGCAATCAGCCCCAGCATTTT.

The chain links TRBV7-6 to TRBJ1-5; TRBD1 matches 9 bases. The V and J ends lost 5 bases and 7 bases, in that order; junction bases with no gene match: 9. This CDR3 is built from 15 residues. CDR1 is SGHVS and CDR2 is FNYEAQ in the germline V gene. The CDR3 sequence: CASSNNRGREQPQHF. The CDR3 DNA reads TGTGCCAGCAGCAATAACAGGGGGCGAGAGCAGCCCCAGCATTTT.

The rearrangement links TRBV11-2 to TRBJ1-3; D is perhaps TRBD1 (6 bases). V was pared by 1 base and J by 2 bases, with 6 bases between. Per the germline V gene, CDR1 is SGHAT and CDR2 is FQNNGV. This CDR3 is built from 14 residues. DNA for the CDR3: TGTGCCAGCAGCTTAGCAGGGGCTGGAAACACCATATATTTT. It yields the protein CASSLAGAGNTIYF.

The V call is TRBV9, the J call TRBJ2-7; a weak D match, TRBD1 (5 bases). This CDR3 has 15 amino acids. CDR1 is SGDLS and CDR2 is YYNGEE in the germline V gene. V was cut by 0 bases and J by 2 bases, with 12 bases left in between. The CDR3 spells CASSVDSGSAYEQYF. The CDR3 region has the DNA TGTGCCAGCAGCGTAGACTCAGGGTCAGCCTACGAGCAGTACTTC.